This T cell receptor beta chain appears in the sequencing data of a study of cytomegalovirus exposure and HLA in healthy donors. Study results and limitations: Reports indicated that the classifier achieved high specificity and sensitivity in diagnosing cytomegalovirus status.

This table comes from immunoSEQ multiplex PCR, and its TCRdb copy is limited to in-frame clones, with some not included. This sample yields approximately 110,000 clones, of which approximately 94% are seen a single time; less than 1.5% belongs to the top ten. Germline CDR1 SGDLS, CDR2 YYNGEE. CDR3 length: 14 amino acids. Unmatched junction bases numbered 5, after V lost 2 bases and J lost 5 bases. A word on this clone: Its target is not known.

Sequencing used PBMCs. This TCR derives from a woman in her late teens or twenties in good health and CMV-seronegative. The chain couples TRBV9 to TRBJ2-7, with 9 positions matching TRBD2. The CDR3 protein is CASSVGLAMDEQYF. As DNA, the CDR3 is TGTGCCAGCAGCGTGGGACTAGCTATGGACGAGCAGTACTTC. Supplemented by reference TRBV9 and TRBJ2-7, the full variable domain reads DSGVTQTPKHLITATGQRVTLRCSPRSGDLSVYWYQQSLDQGLQFLIQYYNGEERAKGNILERFSAQQFPDLHSELNLSSLELGDSALYFCASSVGLAMDEQYFGPGTRLTVT.